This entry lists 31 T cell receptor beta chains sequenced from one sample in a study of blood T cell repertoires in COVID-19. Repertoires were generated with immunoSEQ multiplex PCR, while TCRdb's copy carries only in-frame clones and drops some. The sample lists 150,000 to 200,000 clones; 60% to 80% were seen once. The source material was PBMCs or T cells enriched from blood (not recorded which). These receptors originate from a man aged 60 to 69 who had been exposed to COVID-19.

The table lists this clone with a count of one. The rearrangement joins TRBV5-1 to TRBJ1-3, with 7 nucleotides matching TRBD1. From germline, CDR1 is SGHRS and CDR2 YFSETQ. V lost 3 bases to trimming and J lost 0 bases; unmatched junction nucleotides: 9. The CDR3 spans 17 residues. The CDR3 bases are TGCGCCAGCAGCTCCTACAGGGGTGGGAGCTCTGGAAACACCATATATTTT. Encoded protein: CASSSYRGGSSGNTIYF.

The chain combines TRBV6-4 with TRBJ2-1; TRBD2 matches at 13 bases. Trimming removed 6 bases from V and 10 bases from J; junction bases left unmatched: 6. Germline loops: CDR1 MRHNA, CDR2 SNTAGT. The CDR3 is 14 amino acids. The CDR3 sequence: CASSGLAGATEQFF. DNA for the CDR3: TGTGCCAGCAGCGGACTAGCGGGAGCTACAGAGCAGTTCTTC.

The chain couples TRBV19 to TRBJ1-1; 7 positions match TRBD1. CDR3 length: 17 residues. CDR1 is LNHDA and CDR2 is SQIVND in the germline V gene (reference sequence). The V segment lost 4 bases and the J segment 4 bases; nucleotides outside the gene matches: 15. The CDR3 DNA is TGTGCCAGTAGTACCATGCCCCTGACAGGGTTCGCCACTGAAGCTTTCTTT. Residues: CASSTMPLTGFATEAFF.

In nucleotides, the CDR3 is TGTGCCAGTAGAATGGACTCGACAGATACGCAGTATTTT. Its translation: CASRMDSTDTQYF. This chain connects TRBV19 to TRBJ2-3; the D gene is possibly TRBD2 (5 bases). V was pared by 6 bases and J by 3 bases, with 10 bases between. The germline V gene has CDR1 LNHDA and CDR2 SQIVND (reference sequence). The CDR3 is 13 amino acids.

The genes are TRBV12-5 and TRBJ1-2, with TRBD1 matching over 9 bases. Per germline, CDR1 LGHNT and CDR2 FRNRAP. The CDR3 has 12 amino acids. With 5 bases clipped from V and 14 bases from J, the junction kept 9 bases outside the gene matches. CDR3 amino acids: CASGPALQGATF. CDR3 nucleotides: TGTGCTAGTGGTCCCGCGCTACAGGGGGCGACCTTC.

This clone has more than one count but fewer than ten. CDR3 coding DNA: TGTGCCAGCAGCTTAGCTCCGCGTAACACCGGGGAGCTGTTTTTT. Amino acids: CASSLAPRNTGELFF. The rearrangement joins TRBV7-2 to TRBJ2-2; D is unclear. CDR1 and CDR2 (germline): SGHTA, FQGNSA. V shed 0 bases and J shed 2 bases, with 7 bases lying between them. The CDR3 has 15 residues.

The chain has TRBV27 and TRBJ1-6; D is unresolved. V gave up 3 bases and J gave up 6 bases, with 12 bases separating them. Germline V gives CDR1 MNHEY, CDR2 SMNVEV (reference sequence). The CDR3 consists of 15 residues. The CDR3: CASSFEGLGNSPLHF. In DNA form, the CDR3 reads TGTGCCAGCAGTTTTGAGGGCCTGGGTAATTCACCCCTCCACTTT.

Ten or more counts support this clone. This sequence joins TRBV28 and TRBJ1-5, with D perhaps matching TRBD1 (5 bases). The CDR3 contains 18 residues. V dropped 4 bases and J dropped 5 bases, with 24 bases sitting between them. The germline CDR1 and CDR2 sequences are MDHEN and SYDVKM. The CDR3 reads CASSSSGGLGGIDQPQHF. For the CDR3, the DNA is TGTGCCAGCAGTTCCAGCGGGGGATTGGGTGGGATTGATCAGCCCCAGCATTTT.

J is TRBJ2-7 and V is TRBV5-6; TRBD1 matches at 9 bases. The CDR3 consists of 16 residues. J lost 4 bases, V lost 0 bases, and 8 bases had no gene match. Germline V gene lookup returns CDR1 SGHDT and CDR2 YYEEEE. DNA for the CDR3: TGTGCCAGCAGCTTGGCCCTGGGACAGGGTGGGTACGAGCAGTACTTC. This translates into CASSLALGQGGYEQYF. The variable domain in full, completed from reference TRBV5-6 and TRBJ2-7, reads DAGVTQSPTHLIKTRGQQVTLRCSPKSGHDTVSWYQQALGQGPQFIFQYYEEEERQRGNFPDRFSGHQFPNYSSELNVNALLLGDSALYLCASSLALGQGGYEQYFGPGTRLTVT.

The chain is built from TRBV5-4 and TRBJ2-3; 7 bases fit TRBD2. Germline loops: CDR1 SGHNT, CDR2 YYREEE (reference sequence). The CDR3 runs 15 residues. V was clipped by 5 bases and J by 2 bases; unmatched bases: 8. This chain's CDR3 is CASSPPSGTTDTQYF. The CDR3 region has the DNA TGTGCCAGCAGTCCCCCCAGCGGGACCACAGATACGCAGTATTTT.

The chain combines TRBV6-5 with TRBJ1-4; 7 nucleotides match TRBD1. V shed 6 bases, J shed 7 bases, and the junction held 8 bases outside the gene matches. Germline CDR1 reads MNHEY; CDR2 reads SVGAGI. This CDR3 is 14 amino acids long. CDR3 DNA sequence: TGTGCCAGCAGAGACGGACAGGCCTCTGAAAAACTGTTTTTT. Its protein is CASRDGQASEKLFF.

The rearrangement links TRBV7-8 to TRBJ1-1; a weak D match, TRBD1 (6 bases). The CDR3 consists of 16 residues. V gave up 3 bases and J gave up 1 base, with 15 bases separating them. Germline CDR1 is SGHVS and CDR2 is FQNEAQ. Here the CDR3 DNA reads TGTGCCAGCAGCTTGCTCACCGGGACAAAGAACACTGAAGCTTTCTTT. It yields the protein CASSLLTGTKNTEAFF.

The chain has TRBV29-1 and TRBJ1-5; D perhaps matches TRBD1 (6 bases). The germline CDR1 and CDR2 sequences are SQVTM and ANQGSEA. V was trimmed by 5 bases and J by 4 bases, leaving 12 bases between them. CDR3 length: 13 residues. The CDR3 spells CSVRDNFNQPQHF. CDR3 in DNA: TGCAGCGTTCGGGACAATTTTAATCAGCCCCAGCATTTT. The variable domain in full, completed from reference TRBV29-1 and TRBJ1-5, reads SAVISQKPSRDICQRGTSLTIQCQVDSQVTMMFWYRQQPGQSLTLIATANQGSEATYESGFVIDKFPISRPNLTFSTLTVSNMSPEDSSIYLCSVRDNFNQPQHFGDGTRLSIL.

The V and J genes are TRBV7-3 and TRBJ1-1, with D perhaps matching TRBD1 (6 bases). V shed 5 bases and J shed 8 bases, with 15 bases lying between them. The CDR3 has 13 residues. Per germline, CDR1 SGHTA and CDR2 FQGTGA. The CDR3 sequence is CASSPSGGGEAFF. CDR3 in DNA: TGTGCCAGCAGCCCTTCTGGGGGGGGCGAAGCTTTCTTT.

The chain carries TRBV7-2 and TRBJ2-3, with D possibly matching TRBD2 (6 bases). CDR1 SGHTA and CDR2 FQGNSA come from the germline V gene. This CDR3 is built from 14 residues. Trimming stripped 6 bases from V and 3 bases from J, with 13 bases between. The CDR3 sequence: CASRVVAETDTQYF. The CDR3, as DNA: TGTGCCAGCAGAGTGGTAGCGGAGACAGATACGCAGTATTTT. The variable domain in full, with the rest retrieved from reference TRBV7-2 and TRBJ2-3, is GAGVSQSPSNKVTEKGKDVELRCDPISGHTALYWYRQSLGQGLEFLIYFQGNSAPDKSGLPSDRFSAERTGGSVSTLTIQRTQQEDSAVYLCASRVVAETDTQYFGPGTRLTVL.

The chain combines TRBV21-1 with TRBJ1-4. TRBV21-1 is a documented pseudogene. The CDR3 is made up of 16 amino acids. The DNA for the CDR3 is TGTGCCAGCAGCAAAGTGTGGTGCGCAACTAATGAAAAACTGTTTTTT. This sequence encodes CASSKVWCATNEKLFF.

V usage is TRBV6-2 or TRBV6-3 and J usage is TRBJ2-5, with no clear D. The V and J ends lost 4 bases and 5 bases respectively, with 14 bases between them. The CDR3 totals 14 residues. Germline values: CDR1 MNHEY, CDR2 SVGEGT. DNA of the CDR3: TGTGCCAGCAGTTGGGTGCGAGACGGGGAGACCCAGTACTTC. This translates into CASSWVRDGETQYF.

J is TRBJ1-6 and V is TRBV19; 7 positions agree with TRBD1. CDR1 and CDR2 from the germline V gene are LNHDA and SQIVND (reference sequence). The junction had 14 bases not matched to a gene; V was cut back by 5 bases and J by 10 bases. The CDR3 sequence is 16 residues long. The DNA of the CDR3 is TGTGCCAGTAGTCACCCCGGAGGGACAGCGGACTCACCCCTCCACTTT. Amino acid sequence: CASSHPGGTADSPLHF.

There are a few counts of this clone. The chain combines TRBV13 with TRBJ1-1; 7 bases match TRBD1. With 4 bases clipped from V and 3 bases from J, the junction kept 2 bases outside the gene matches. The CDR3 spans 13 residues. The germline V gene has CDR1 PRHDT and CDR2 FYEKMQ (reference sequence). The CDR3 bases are TGTGCCAGCAGCTCCGACAGGGACACTGAAGCTTTCTTT. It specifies CASSSDRDTEAFF.

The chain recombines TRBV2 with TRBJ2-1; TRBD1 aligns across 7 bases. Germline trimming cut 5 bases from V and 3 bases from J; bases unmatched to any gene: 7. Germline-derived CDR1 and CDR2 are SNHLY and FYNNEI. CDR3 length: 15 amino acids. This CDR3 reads CASSWDSSHYNEQFF. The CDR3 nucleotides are TGTGCCAGCAGTTGGGACAGTTCGCACTACAATGAGCAGTTCTTC.

CDR3 coding DNA: TGTGCCAGTAGTATAGCGACAGGGGACTATGGCTACACCTTC. It codes for CASSIATGDYGYTF. The chain uses TRBV19 and TRBJ1-2; the match to TRBD1 covers 8 bases. V shed 1 base, J shed 3 bases, and the junction held 1 base outside the gene matches. Germline CDR1 is LNHDA and CDR2 is SQIVND (reference sequence). The CDR3 contains 14 residues.

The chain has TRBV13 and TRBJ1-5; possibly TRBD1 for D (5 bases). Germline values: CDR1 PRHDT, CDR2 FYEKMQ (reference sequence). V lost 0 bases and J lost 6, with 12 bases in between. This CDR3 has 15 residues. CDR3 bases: TGTGCCAGCAGCTTAGGGGGGGAGGGTGGTCAGCCCCAGCATTTT. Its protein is CASSLGGEGGQPQHF.

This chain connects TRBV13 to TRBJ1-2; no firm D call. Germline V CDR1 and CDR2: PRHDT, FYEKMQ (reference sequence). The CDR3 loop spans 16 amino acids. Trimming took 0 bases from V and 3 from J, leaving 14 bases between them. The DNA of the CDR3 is TGTGCCAGCAGCTTAGGCGGAACCGGGTCCTACTATGGCTACACCTTC. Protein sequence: CASSLGGTGSYYGYTF.

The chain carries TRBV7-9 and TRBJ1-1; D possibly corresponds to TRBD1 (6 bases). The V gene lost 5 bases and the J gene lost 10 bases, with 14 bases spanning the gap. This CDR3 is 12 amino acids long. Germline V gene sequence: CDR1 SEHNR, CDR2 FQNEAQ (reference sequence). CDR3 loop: CASSQGTPGAFF. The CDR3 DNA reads TGTGCCAGCAGCCAGGGGACCCCAGGAGCTTTCTTT.

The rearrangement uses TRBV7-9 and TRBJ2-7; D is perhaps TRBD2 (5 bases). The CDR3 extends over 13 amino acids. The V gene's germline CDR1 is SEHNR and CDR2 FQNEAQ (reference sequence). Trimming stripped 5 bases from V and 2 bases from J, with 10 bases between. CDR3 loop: CASSADGTYEQYF. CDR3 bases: TGTGCCAGCAGCGCGGACGGGACCTACGAGCAGTACTTC.

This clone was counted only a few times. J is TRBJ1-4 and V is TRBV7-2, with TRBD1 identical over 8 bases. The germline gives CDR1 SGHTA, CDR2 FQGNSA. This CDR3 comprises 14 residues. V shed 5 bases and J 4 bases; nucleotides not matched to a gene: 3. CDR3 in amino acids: CASSPDRGNEKLFF. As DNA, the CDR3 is TGTGCCAGCAGCCCCGACAGGGGTAATGAAAAACTGTTTTTT.

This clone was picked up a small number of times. CDR3 loop: CASSQGQGGTEAFF. For the CDR3, the DNA is TGCGCCAGCAGCCAGGGACAGGGTGGCACTGAAGCTTTCTTT. The chain carries TRBV4-3 and TRBJ1-1; 9 nucleotides agree with TRBD1. With 3 bases clipped from V and 4 bases from J, the junction kept 3 bases outside the gene matches. CDR1 is LGHNA and CDR2 is YSLEER in the germline V gene. This CDR3 contains 14 residues.

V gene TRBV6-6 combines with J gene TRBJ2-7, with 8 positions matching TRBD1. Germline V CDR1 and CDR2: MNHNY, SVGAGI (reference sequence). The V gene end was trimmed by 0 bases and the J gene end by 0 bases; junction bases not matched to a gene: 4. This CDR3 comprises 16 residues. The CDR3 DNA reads TGTGCCAGCAGTTACTCCCCGGGACAGGCCTCCTACGAGCAGTACTTC. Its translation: CASSYSPGQASYEQYF.

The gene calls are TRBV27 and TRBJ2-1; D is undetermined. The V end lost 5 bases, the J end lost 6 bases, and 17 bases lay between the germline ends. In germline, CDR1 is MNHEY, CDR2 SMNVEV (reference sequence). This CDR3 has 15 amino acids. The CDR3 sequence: CASSAPHFASNEQFF. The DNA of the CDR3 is TGTGCCAGCAGTGCACCTCATTTCGCGTCCAATGAGCAGTTCTTC.

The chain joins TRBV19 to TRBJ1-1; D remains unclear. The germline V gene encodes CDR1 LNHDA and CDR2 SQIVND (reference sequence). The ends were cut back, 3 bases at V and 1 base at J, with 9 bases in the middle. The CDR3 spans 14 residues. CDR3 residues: CASSIDISNTEAFF. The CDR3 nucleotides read TGTGCCAGTAGTATTGACATTTCGAACACTGAAGCTTTCTTT.

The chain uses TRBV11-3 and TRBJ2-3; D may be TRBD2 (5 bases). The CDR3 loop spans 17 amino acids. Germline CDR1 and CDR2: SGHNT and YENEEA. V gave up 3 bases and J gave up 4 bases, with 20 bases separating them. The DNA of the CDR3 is TGTGCCAGCAGCTTCCGAACAAGCGGCCCTGCGGCAGATACGCAGTATTTT. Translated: CASSFRTSGPAADTQYF. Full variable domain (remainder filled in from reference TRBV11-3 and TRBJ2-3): EAGVVQSPRYKIIEKKQPVAFWCNPISGHNTLYWYLQNLGQGPELLIRYENEEAVDDSQLPKDRFSAERLKGVDSTLKIQPAELGDSAVYLCASSFRTSGPAADTQYFGPGTRLTVL.